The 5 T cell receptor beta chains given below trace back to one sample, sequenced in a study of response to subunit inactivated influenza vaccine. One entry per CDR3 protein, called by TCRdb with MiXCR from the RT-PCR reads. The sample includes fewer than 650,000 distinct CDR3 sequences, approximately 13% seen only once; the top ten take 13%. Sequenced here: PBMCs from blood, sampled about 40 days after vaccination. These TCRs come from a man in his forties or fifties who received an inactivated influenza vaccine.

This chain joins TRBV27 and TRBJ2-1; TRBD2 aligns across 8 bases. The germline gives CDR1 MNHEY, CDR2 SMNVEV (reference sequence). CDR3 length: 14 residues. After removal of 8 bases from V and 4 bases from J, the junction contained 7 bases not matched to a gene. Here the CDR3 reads CASRPTSVYNEQFF. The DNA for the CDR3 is TGTGCCAGCCGACCGACTAGCGTGTACAATGAGCAGTTCTTC.

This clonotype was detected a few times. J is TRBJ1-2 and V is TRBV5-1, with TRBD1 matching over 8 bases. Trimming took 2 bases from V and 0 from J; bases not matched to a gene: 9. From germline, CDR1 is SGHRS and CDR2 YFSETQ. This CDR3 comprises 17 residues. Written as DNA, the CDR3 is TGCGCCAGCAGCTTTTTCGTCAGGGGGCTTTCTAACTATGGCTACACCTTC. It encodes CASSFFVRGLSNYGYTF.

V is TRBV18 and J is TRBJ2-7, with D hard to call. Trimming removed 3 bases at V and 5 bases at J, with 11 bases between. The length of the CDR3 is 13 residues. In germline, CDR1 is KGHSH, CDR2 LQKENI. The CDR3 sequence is CASSPTLGNEQYF. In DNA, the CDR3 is TGTGCCAGCTCACCGACGTTGGGGAACGAGCAGTACTTC.

The CDR3 spells CASSPGDVVFTDTQYF. As DNA, the CDR3 is TGTGCCAGCAGTCCCGGGGACGTCGTCTTCACAGATACGCAGTATTTT. The chain uses TRBV12-3 or TRBV12-4 and TRBJ2-3; the D call may be TRBD1 or TRBD2 (5 bases each). V lost 5 bases, J lost 2 bases, and 17 bases lay in between. This CDR3 has 16 residues.

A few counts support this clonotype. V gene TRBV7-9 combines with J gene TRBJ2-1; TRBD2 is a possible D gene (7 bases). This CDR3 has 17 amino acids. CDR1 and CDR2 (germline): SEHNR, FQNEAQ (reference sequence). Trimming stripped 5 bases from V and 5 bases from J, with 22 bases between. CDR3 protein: CASSRQDGTTKDNEQFF. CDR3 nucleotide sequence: TGTGCCAGCAGCCGACAGGACGGGACTACGAAAGACAATGAGCAGTTCTTC.